This TCR beta chain was documented in a study of T cell responses to AZD1222 COVID-19 vaccine. Clones were sequenced by immunoSEQ multiplex PCR, and TCRdb holds only the in-frame ones, with some missing. This sample has more than 110,000 clones, with approximately 90% found just once. Between the trimmed V and J ends, which lost 2 bases and 5 bases, there was a span of 16 bases. Germline loops: CDR1 ENHRY, CDR2 SYGVKD. The CDR3 covers 15 residues. The chain recombines TRBV10-3 with TRBJ2-7, with a weak D call TRBD1 (5 bases). This receptor was taken from an adult in good health. The material was peripheral blood, obtained on day 0 of AZD1222 vaccination. CDR3 amino acids: CAISEEGAFTDEQYF. In DNA form, the CDR3 reads TGTGCCATCAGTGAGGAAGGGGCGTTCACCGACGAGCAGTACTTC.